The T cell receptor beta chain under discussion was sequenced for a study of cytomegalovirus exposure and HLA in healthy donors. General study findings and limits: In a later analysis, an Asian-associated ancestry cluster reportedly showed fewer N-insertions than the 666-donor mean. Reports credit the classifier with highly specific, highly sensitive diagnosis of cytomegalovirus status. Rarity marked most TCR sequences, yet some public TCRs occurred in many donors.

The PCR contained 60 Vbeta and 13 Jbeta primers. In the study's own analysis: A follow-up analysis tallied about 80 million unique TCR beta chains, about 11 million shared. Using immunoSEQ multiplex PCR, the repertoire was profiled, and TCRdb retains in-frame clones only, with some absent. V, J and clone size are those of that table, while D and trimming were read from the DNA. This table has 150,000 to 200,000 clones, roughly 84% appearing once. About this clone itself: The antigen remains undetermined.

CDR1 is LNHDA, CDR2 SQIVND, per germline (reference sequence). With 1 base clipped from V and 6 bases from J, the junction kept 4 bases outside the gene matches. The CDR3 totals 15 residues. This clonotype was sampled from a boy aged 10-17 years in good health and CMV-seronegative. The chain carries TRBV19 and TRBJ2-3; the match to TRBD1 covers 10 bases. Sequencing was done on a sample of PBMCs. The chain's CDR3 is CASSIVGTGADTQYF. The CDR3 DNA reads TGTGCCAGTAGTATAGTGGGGACAGGGGCGGATACGCAGTATTTT.